This is a list of T cell receptor beta chains from one sample in a study of blood T cell repertoires in COVID-19. Data came from immunoSEQ multiplex PCR; TCRdb stores just in-frame clones and leaves some out. This sample has about 85,000 clones, with 90% found just once. Specimen: peripheral blood. Every receptor here comes from an elderly woman with active or convalescent COVID-19. CDR3s include the opening cysteine and the closing phenylalanine or tryptophan. The D gene is left open where the match is weak.

J gene	V gene	D gene	CDR3 DNA	CDR3 protein
TRBJ2-5	TRBV29-1	TRBD1	TGCAGCGTCGCCACCGGGACAGGGTGGGAGACCCAGTACTTC	CSVATGTGWETQYF
TRBJ1-2	TRBV14	.	TGTGCCAGCAGCCAAGCACAGGGAAACTATGGCTACACCTTC	CASSQAQGNYGYTF
TRBJ1-2	TRBV29-1	TRBD1	TGCAGCGTAGGGACAGGGGGATACACCTTC	CSVGTGGYTF
TRBJ2-7	TRBV6-2/TRBV6-3	TRBD1	TGTGCCAGCAGTTACTTCGGGACAGGGGACTACGAGCAGTACTTC	CASSYFGTGDYEQYF
TRBJ1-2	TRBV20-1	.	TGCAGTGCTAGACAGGGCGGAGGCTACACCTTC	CSARQGGGYTF
TRBJ2-7	TRBV5-5	.	TGTGCCAGCAGCTGGACTTCTTCCTACGAGCAGTACTTC	CASSWTSSYEQYF
TRBJ1-5	TRBV28	TRBD1	TGTGCCAGCAGTACCCACGCGGGACAGGGCAATCAGCCCCAGCATTTT	CASSTHAGQGNQPQHF
TRBJ1-1	TRBV9	TRBD1	TGTGCCAGCAGCGTAGGGGACAGGCAGAACACTGAAGCTTTCTTT	CASSVGDRQNTEAFF
TRBJ2-3	TRBV6-2/TRBV6-3	TRBD2	TGTGCCAGCAGCCAAGCGGGAGTCCTTAGTGCAGATACGCAGTATTTT	CASSQAGVLSADTQYF
TRBJ1-2	TRBV19	.	TGTGCCAGTAGTATCCGGAGCTATGGCTACACCTTC	CASSIRSYGYTF
TRBJ1-1	TRBV20-1	.	TGCAGTGCTAGTTCCCGGGGGAACACTGAAGCTTTCTTT	CSASSRGNTEAFF
TRBJ2-7	TRBV3-1/TRBV3-2	TRBD2	TGTGCCAGCAGCCAAGGAACTAGCGGGAGCTACGAGCAGTACTTC	CASSQGTSGSYEQYF
TRBJ1-3	TRBV20-1	.	TGCAGTGCTATTGACGGTGGCTCTGGAAACACCATATATTTT	CSAIDGGSGNTIYF
TRBJ1-1	TRBV28	TRBD1	TGTGCCAGCAGTCCGTGGACAGGGGCGAACACTGAAGCTTTCTTT	CASSPWTGANTEAFF
TRBJ1-1	TRBV7-2	.	TGTGCCAGCAGCTTGGGGGGGGCTACGACTGAAGCTTTCTTT	CASSLGGATTEAFF